Described below is a single T cell receptor beta chain sequence and its context. What it binds is unknown. This entry comes from a study of response to subunit inactivated influenza vaccine. Study-level points and caveats: Each seasonal influenza vaccination, the authors suggested, recruits few new T cells.

This CDR3 comprises 16 residues. The V gene's germline CDR1 is SGHRS and CDR2 YFSETQ. J gave up 0 bases and V 5 bases, and 7 bases lay outside the gene matches. TCRdb fed the RT-PCR reads into MiXCR, producing one record per CDR3 protein. The sample consists of about 530,000 distinct CDR3 sequences, 10% to 15% of them appearing once. The sequence came from a middle-aged man who received an inactivated influenza vaccine. Here the sequenced sample was PBMCs from blood, taken roughly 47 days after vaccination. The chain has TRBV5-1 and TRBJ1-5; TRBD1 matches 8 bases. This CDR3 is CASSPGTGNSNQPQHF. CDR3 coding DNA: TGCGCCAGCAGTCCCGGGACAGGAAATAGCAATCAGCCCCAGCATTTT.